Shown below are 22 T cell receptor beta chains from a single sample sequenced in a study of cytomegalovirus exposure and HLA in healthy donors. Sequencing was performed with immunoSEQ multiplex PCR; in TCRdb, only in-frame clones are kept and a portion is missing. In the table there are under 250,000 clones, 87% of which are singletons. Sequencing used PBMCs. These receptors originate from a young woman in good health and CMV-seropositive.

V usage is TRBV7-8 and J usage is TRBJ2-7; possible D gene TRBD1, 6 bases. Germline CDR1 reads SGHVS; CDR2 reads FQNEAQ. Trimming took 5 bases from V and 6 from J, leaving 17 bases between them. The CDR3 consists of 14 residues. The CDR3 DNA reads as TGTGCCAGCAGCCCGGGCGGAACAGGGAGCGAGCAGTACTTC. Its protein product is CASSPGGTGSEQYF.

The CDR3 nucleotides are TGTGCCACCGAATATGGACTAGCGGAGGGAAATACGCAGTATTTT. Translation gives CATEYGLAEGNTQYF. The V call is TRBV15, the J call TRBJ2-3, with 10 bases fitting TRBD2. CDR1 and CDR2 from the germline V gene are LNHNV and YYDKDF (reference sequence). V lost 8 bases to trimming and J lost 7 bases; unmatched junction nucleotides: 12. The CDR3 spans 15 residues. The full variable domain, its missing parts supplied by reference TRBV15 and TRBJ2-3, is DAMVIQNPRYQVTQFGKPVTLSCSQTLNHNVMYWYQQKSSQAPKLLFHYYDKDFNNEADTPDNFQSRRPNTSFCFLDIRSPGLGDTAMYLCATEYGLAEGNTQYFGPGTRLTVL.

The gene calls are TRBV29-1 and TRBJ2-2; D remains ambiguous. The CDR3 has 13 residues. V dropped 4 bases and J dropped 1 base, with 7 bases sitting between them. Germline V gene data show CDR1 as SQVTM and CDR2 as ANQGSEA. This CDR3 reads CSVGAENTGELFF. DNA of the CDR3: TGCAGCGTTGGGGCAGAGAACACCGGGGAGCTGTTTTTT.

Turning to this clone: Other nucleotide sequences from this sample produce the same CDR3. The CDR3 sequence is CASSNQGARQPQHF. CDR3 DNA sequence: TGTGCCAGCAGCAACCAGGGGGCACGTCAGCCCCAGCATTTT. This chain uses TRBV6-5 with TRBJ1-5, with 8 bases fitting TRBD1. CDR1 and CDR2 (germline): MNHEY, SVGAGI. The trim removed 6 bases at V and 6 bases at J, leaving 7 bases unmatched. The CDR3 consists of 14 residues.

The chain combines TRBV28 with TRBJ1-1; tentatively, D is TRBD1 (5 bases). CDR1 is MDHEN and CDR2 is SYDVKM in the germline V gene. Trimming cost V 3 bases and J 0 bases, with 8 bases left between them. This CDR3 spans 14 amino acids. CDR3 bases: TGTGCCAGCAGTTTGCGGGGCTTGAACACTGAAGCTTTCTTT. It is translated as CASSLRGLNTEAFF.

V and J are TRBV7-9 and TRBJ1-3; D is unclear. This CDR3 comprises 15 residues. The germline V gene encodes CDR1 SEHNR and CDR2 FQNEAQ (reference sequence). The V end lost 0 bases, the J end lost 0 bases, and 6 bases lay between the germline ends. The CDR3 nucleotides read TGTGCCAGCAGCTTAGCCCCTATCTCTGGAAACACCATATATTTT. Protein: CASSLAPISGNTIYF.

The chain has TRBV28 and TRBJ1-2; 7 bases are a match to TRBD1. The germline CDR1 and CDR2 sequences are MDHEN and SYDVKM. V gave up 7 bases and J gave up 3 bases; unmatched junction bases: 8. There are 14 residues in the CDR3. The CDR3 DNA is TGTGCCAGCAACCAAAGGGGGCGGGACTATGGCTACACCTTC. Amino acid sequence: CASNQRGRDYGYTF.

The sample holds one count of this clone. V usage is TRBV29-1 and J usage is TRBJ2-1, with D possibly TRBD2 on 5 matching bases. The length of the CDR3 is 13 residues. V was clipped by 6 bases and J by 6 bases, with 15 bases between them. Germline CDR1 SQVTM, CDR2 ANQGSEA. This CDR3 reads CSVLAEGANEQFF. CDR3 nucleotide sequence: TGCAGCGTGCTCGCCGAGGGTGCCAATGAGCAGTTCTTC.

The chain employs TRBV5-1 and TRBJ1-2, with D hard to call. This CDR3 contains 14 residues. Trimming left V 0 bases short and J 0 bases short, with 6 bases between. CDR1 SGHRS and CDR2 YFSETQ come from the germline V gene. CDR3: CASSLGAANYGYTF. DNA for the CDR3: TGCGCCAGCAGCTTGGGGGCAGCTAACTATGGCTACACCTTC.

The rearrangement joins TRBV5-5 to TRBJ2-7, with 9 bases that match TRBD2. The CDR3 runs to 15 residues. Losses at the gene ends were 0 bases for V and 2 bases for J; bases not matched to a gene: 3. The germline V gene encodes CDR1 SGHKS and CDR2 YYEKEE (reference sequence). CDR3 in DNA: TGTGCCAGCAGCTTGGGGACTAGCGCGGCCTACGAGCAGTACTTC. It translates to CASSLGTSAAYEQYF.

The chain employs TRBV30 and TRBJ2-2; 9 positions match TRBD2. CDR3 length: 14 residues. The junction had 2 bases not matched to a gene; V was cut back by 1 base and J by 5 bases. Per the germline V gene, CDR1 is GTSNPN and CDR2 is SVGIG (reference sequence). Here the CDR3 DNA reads TGTGCCTGGAGTGGACTAGCGGAAACCGGGGAGCTGTTTTTT. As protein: CAWSGLAETGELFF.

DNA for the CDR3: TGTGCCAGCAGTTTATCGATAAATACGGAGGGAACCGGGGAGCTGTTTTTT. Its translation: CASSLSINTEGTGELFF. The chain combines TRBV27 with TRBJ2-2; D might be TRBD2 (6 bases). V dropped 0 bases and J dropped 5 bases, with 16 bases sitting between them. The CDR3 is made up of 17 amino acids. Germline-derived CDR1 and CDR2 are MNHEY and SMNVEV (reference sequence).

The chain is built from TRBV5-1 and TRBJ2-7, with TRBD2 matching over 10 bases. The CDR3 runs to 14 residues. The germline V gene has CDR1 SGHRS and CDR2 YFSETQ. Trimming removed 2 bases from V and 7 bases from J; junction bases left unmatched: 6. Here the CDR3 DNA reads TGCGCCAGCAGCTTAGGACTAGCGGTCTGGGAGCAGTACTTC. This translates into CASSLGLAVWEQYF.

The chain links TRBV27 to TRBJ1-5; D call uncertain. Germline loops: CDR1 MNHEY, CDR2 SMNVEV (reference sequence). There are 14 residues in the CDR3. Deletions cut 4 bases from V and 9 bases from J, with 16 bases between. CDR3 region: CASSYGPGFGPQHF. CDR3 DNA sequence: TGTGCCAGCAGTTATGGGCCTGGGTTTGGGCCCCAGCATTTT.

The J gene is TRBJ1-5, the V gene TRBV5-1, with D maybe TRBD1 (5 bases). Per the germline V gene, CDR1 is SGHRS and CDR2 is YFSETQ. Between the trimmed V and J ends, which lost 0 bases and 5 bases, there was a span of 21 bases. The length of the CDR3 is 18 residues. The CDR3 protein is CASSLGSGGSSGHQPQHF. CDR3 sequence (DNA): TGCGCCAGCAGCTTGGGGTCGGGCGGCAGCTCAGGGCATCAGCCCCAGCATTTT.

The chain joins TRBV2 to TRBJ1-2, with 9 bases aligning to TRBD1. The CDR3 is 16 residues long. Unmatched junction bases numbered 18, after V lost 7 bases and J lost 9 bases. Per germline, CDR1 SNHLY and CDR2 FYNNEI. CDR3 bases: TGTGCCAGCAAGGGGGACAGGGTGTTCGAGTTTAGTAGCTACACCTTC. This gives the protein CASKGDRVFEFSSYTF.

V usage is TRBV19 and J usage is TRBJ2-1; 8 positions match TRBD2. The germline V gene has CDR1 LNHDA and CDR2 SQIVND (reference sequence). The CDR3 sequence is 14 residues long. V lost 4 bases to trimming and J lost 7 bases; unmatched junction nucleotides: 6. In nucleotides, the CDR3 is TGTGCCAGTAGTAGAGCGGGAGTGGGGAATGAGCAGTTCTTC. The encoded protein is CASSRAGVGNEQFF.

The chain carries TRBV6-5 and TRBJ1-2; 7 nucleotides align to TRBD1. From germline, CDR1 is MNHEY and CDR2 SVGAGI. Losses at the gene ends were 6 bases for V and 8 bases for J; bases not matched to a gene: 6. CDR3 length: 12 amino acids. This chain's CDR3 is CASSRTGRGYTF. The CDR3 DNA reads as TGTGCCAGCAGCAGGACAGGAAGAGGCTACACCTTC.

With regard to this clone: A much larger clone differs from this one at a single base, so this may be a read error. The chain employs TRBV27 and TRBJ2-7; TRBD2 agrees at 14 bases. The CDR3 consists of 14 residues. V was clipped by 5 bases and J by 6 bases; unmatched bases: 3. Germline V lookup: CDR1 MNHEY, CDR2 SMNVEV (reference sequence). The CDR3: CASSPGLAGVEQYF. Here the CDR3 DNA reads TGTGCCAGCAGTCCGGGACTAGCGGGAGTCGAGCAGTACTTC.

The CDR3, as DNA: TGTGCCAGCAGCCCGGGACAGGGAGTTTGGATCTATGGCTACACCTTC. Residues: CASSPGQGVWIYGYTF. The V and J genes are TRBV28 and TRBJ1-2; 9 bases are shared with TRBD1. Germline V gives CDR1 MDHEN, CDR2 SYDVKM. This CDR3 contains 16 residues. J was trimmed by 4 bases and V by 6 bases; bases with no gene match: 12.

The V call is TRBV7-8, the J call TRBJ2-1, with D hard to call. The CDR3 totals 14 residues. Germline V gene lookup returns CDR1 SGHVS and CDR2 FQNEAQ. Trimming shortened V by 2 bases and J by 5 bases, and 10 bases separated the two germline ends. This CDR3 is CASSLNMGNNEQFF. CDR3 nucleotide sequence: TGTGCCAGCAGCTTAAATATGGGCAACAATGAGCAGTTCTTC.

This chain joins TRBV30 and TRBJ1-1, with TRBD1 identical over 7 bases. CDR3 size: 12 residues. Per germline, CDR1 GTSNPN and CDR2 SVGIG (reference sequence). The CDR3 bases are TGTGCTCGGACGCAGGGGGGCACTGAAGCTTTCTTT. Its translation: CARTQGGTEAFF.